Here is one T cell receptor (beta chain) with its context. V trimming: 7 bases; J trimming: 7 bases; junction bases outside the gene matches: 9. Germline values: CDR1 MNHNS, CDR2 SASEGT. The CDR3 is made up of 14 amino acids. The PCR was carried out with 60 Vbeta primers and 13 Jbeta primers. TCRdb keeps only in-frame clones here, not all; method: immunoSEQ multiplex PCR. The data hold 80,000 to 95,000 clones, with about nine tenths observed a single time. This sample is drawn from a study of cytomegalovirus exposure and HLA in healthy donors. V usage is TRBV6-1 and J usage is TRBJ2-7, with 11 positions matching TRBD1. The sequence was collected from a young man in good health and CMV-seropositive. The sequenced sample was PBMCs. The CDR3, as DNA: TGTGCCAGCATTCCGGGACAGGGGGGAAGAGAGCAGTACTTC. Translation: CASIPGQGGREQYF.